One and the same sample provided the 4 T cell receptor beta chains below, sequenced in a study of shared clonotypes between healthy human individuals. Data came from immunoSEQ multiplex PCR; TCRdb stores just in-frame clones and leaves some out. The repertoire holds around 720,000 clones, approximately 73% seen once, with more than 1.5% in the top ten. The source material was memory CD4+ T cells sorted from blood. This sample's subset: CD45RA-negative fraction. The origin of the receptors is a woman between 25 and 40 years old in good health.

Regarding this clone: Within the sample, other DNA sequences also encode this same CDR3. The chain couples TRBV27 to TRBJ2-3; perhaps D is TRBD1 or TRBD2 (7 bases each). Trimming cost V 0 bases and J 5 bases, with 9 bases left between them. Germline CDR1 MNHEY, CDR2 SMNVEV (reference sequence). The CDR3 loop spans 14 amino acids. CDR3 coding DNA: TGTGCCAGCAGTTTATCCAGGGGGGGAGATACGCAGTATTTT. Protein sequence: CASSLSRGGDTQYF.

This chain joins TRBV19 and TRBJ2-5; D remains unclear. The CDR3 loop spans 13 amino acids. Germline V gene sequence: CDR1 LNHDA, CDR2 SQIVND (reference sequence). Trimming removed 3 bases at V and 3 bases at J, with 8 bases between. The CDR3 nucleotides are TGTGCCAGTAGTATCGGGCAGGAAGAGACCCAGTACTTC. It translates to CASSIGQEETQYF.

This clone was detected only a few times. This chain connects TRBV4-1 to TRBJ2-1; maybe TRBD2 (6 bases). Trimming took off 0 bases at V and 3 bases at J, with 15 bases between the two ends. The CDR3 extends over 17 amino acids. Germline CDR1 MGHRA, CDR2 YSYEKL. The CDR3 is CASSQDGNSGNYNEQFF. The CDR3 DNA follows: TGCGCCAGCAGCCAAGATGGCAATAGCGGCAACTACAATGAGCAGTTCTTC.

J is TRBJ2-7 and V is TRBV9; D is unresolved. CDR3 length: 12 residues. Trimming left V 2 bases short and J 6 bases short, with 9 bases between. Per germline, CDR1 SGDLS and CDR2 YYNGEE. CDR3 sequence: CASSVRVREQYF. In DNA, the CDR3 is TGTGCCAGCAGCGTTCGGGTTCGCGAGCAGTACTTC.